The 10 T cell receptor beta chains below were found in one sample sequenced in a study of blood T cell repertoires in COVID-19. Clones were sequenced by immunoSEQ multiplex PCR, and TCRdb holds only the in-frame ones, with some missing. The sample shows some 130,000 clones, around 82% of them seen only once. The sequencing sample was made of PBMCs or T cells enriched from blood (not recorded which). Receptors originate from a woman between 45 and 65 years old who had recovered from COVID-19.

The genes are TRBV4-1 and TRBJ2-3; D perhaps matches TRBD1 (5 bases). The V gene's germline CDR1 is MGHRA and CDR2 YSYEKL. V was cut by 1 base and J by 3 bases, with 11 bases left in between. CDR3 size: 15 residues. This CDR3 reads CASSQVSSGTDTQYF. In DNA form, the CDR3 reads TGCGCCAGCAGCCAAGTTAGTTCAGGGACAGATACGCAGTATTTT.

The J gene is TRBJ1-1, the V gene TRBV28; D is undetermined. Trimming removed 9 bases from V and 5 bases from J, with 13 bases in between. CDR3 size: 12 residues. CDR1 is MDHEN, CDR2 SYDVKM, per germline. CDR3 sequence: CASQTGQTEAFF. For the CDR3, the DNA is TGTGCCAGTCAAACTGGTCAAACTGAAGCTTTCTTT.

The chain carries TRBV9 and TRBJ2-5; 7 bases are shared with TRBD1. With V trimmed by 2 bases and J by 3 bases, 4 bases remained unmatched. This CDR3 is 14 amino acids long. Germline V gene data show CDR1 as SGDLS and CDR2 as YYNGEE. CDR3 loop: CASSVGDSEETQYF. The CDR3 nucleotides are TGTGCCAGCAGCGTGGGGGACAGCGAAGAGACCCAGTACTTC.

V is TRBV7-3 and J is TRBJ2-5; maybe TRBD1 (5 bases). Germline lookup yields CDR1 SGHTA and CDR2 FQGTGA. This CDR3 contains 12 residues. The V and J ends lost 3 bases and 7 bases respectively, with 9 bases between them. CDR3 sequence (DNA): TGTGCCAGCAGCTTTTCCCAGGGGACCCAGTACTTC. It translates to CASSFSQGTQYF.

The rearrangement links TRBV4-2 to TRBJ1-4; D is uncertain. This CDR3 contains 17 residues. Trimming shortened V by 3 bases and J by 4 bases, and 18 bases separated the two germline ends. Germline V lookup: CDR1 LGHNA, CDR2 YNFKEQ. The CDR3 is CASSQTGLDPYNEKLFF. DNA for the CDR3: TGTGCCAGCAGCCAGACGGGGTTGGACCCTTATAATGAAAAACTGTTTTTT.

The V call is TRBV12-3 or TRBV12-4, the J call TRBJ2-3; 8 bases line up with TRBD2. Trimming removed 10 bases from V and 2 bases from J; junction bases left unmatched: 2. This CDR3 comprises 12 residues. The chain's CDR3 is CATGGPTDTQYF. CDR3 bases: TGTGCCACGGGGGGGCCCACAGATACGCAGTATTTT.

The chain is built from TRBV12-5 and TRBJ2-3; D is possibly TRBD1 (5 bases). Germline-derived CDR1 and CDR2 are LGHNT and FRNRAP. Trimming took 1 base from V and 2 from J, leaving 7 bases between them. The CDR3 is made up of 14 amino acids. CDR3 loop: CASGLGQITDTQYF. For the CDR3, the DNA is TGTGCTAGTGGTTTGGGACAGATCACAGATACGCAGTATTTT.

The chain has TRBV24-1 and TRBJ2-1, with 9 bases fitting TRBD1. The V and J ends lost 1 base and 6 bases, in that order; junction bases with no gene match: 12. CDR1 KGHDR and CDR2 SFDVKD come from the germline V gene. This CDR3 has 18 residues. For the CDR3, the DNA is TGTGCCACCAGTGATTTTGTGCAGGGGACAGGGAGGCGCAATGAGCAGTTCTTC. Translation: CATSDFVQGTGRRNEQFF.

The chain carries TRBV25-1 and TRBJ1-2; weak D call: TRBD1 (5 bases). This CDR3 has 13 amino acids. Germline CDR1 MGHDK, CDR2 SYGVNS. V dropped 11 bases and J dropped 2 bases, with 15 bases sitting between them. The CDR3 sequence is CASRGHENYGYTF. CDR3 DNA: TGTGCCTCGCGGGGCCACGAGAACTATGGCTACACCTTC.

The chain combines TRBV10-3 with TRBJ1-6, with TRBD1 as a possible D gene (5 bases). The V gene's germline CDR1 is ENHRY and CDR2 SYGVKD. Trimming removed 0 bases at V and 7 bases at J, with 10 bases between. The CDR3 covers 15 residues. CDR3 sequence (DNA): TGTGCCATCAGTGAGTCGGGGCCGAGCAATTCACCCCTCCACTTT. Translated, it gives CAISESGPSNSPLHF.